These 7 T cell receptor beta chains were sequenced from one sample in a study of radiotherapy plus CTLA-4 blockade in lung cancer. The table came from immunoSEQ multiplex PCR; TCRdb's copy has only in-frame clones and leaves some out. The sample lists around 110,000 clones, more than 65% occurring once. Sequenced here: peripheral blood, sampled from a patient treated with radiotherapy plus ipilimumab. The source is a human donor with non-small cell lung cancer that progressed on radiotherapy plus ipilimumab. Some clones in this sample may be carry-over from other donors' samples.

This chain's CDR3 is CASSFKGMEQFF. The CDR3 DNA follows: TGTGCCAGCAGCTTTAAGGGAATGGAGCAGTTCTTC. The chain employs TRBV5-6 and TRBJ2-1, with D uncertain. The germline CDR1 and CDR2 sequences are SGHDT and YYEEEE. CDR3 length equals 12 residues. V was shortened by 2 bases and J by 10 bases, with 10 bases between the two germline ends.

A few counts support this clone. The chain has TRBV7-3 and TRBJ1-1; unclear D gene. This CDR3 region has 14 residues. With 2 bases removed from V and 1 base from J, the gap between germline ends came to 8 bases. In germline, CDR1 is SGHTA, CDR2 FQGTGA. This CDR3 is CASSLHPENTEAFF. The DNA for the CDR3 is TGTGCCAGCAGCTTACATCCAGAGAACACTGAAGCTTTCTTT.

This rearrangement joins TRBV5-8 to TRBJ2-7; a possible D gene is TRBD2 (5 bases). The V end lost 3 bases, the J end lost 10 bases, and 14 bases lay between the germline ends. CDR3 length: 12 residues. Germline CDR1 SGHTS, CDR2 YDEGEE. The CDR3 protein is CASSYRGSDQYF. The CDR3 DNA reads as TGTGCCAGCAGCTACCGTGGGAGTGACCAGTACTTC.

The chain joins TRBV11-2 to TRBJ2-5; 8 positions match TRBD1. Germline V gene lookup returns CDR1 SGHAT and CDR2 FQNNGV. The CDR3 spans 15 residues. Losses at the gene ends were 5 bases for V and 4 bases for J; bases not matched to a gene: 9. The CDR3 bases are TGTGCCAGCAGCACAAGCAGGGGGCTGGGAGAGACCCAGTACTTC. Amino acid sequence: CASSTSRGLGETQYF. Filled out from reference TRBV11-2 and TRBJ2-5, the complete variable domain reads EAGVAQSPRYKIIEKRQSVAFWCNPISGHATLYWYQQILGQGPKLLIQFQNNGVVDDSQLPKDRFSAERLKGVDSTLKIQPAKLEDSAVYLCASSTSRGLGETQYFGPGTRLLVL.

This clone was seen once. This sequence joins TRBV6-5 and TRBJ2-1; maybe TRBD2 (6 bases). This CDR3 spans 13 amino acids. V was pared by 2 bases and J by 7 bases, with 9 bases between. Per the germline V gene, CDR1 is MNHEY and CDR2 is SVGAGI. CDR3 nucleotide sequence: TGTGCCAGCAGTTACCCGGAGGGTAATGAGCAGTTCTTC. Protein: CASSYPEGNEQFF.

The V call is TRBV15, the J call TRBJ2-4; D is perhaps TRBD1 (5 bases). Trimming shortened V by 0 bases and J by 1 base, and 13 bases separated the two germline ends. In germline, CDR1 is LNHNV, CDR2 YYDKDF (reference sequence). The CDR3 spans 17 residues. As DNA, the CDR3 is TGTGCCACCAGCAGAGAAGGTCGCCCAGGGGCCAAAAACATTCAGTACTTC. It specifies CATSREGRPGAKNIQYF. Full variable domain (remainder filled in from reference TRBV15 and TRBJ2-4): DAMVIQNPRYQVTQFGKPVTLSCSQTLNHNVMYWYQQKSSQAPKLLFHYYDKDFNNEADTPDNFQSRRPNTSFCFLDIRSPGLGDTAMYLCATSREGRPGAKNIQYFGAGTRLSVL.

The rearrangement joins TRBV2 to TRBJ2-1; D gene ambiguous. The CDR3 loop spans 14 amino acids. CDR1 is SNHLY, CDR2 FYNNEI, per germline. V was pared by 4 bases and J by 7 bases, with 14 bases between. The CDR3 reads CASSAAPGLNEQFF. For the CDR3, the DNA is TGTGCCAGCAGTGCGGCCCCCGGTTTAAATGAGCAGTTCTTC.